The entry below describes one TCR beta chain. Its cognate antigen is unknown. CDR1 GTSNPN and CDR2 SVGIG come from the germline V gene (reference sequence). This CDR3 comprises 15 residues. The source of the sample is a study of CXCR3-negative and CXCR3-positive naive CD8 T cells. UMI-labeled 5' RACE yielded the TRB cDNA libraries. No DNA is given; TCRdb re-called the 5' RACE reads and lists each CDR3 protein once. Its clone listing holds around 130,000 distinct CDR3 sequences. Sorts performed in triplicate captured 300,000 to 350,000 cells each from every CD8+ T cell subset. Within the CD8+ T cell compartment, naive cells were CD45RO-CCR7+CD27+CD95-. General observations from the study: Naive CXCR3-positive cells had TRB CDR3s more hydrophobic than those of CXCR3-negative naive cells. Naive CXCR3-negative cells resembled naive CXCR3-positive cells in TRBV-TRBJ usage; memory cells differed. Both naive subsets showed comparably high diversity, and memory CD8+ cells showed much lower diversity.

This clonotype was sampled from a human donor in good health. Some clones in this sample may be carry-over from other donors' samples. The chain links TRBV30 to TRBJ1-2; as DNA is missing, the TRBD1 call by TCRdb cannot be tested. The sequenced sample consisted of naive CXCR3+ CD8+ T cells from blood. Subset specified: CD45RO-CCR7+CD27+CD95- naive CD8+ T cells expressing CXCR3 (TNR3+). Here the CDR3 reads CAWAPETGTNYGYTF.